This passage covers 20 T cell receptor beta chains from one sample sequenced in a study of blood T cell repertoires in COVID-19. Assay used: immunoSEQ multiplex PCR; TCRdb lists only in-frame clones, some missing. This table holds a few hundred thousand clones, more than 70% found once. Source material: peripheral blood. Receptors were obtained from a woman in her fifties or sixties with acute or convalescent COVID-19.

V and J are TRBV19 and TRBJ2-7, with D perhaps TRBD1 (6 bases). The CDR3 runs 14 residues. The ends were cut back, 8 bases at V and 2 bases at J, with 16 bases in the middle. Germline CDR1 is LNHDA and CDR2 is SQIVND (reference sequence). The CDR3 coding sequence is TGTGCCAGTGCCTCCTGGGACATCCCCTACGAGCAGTACTTC. Protein product: CASASWDIPYEQYF.

The chain links TRBV7-6 to TRBJ2-1; D is possibly TRBD2 (5 bases). The CDR3 extends over 12 amino acids. Germline lookup yields CDR1 SGHVS and CDR2 FNYEAQ. V shed 5 bases and J shed 6 bases, with 8 bases lying between them. The CDR3 loop is CASSAGVNEQFF. The CDR3 nucleotides are TGTGCCAGCAGCGCCGGGGTCAATGAGCAGTTCTTC.

The chain uses TRBV5-1 and TRBJ2-3, with a weak D call TRBD2 (5 bases). CDR3 length: 16 amino acids. Germline V gene sequence: CDR1 SGHRS, CDR2 YFSETQ. Trimming stripped 1 base from V and 1 base from J, with 13 bases between. CDR3 sequence (DNA): TGCGCCAGCAGCTTGAATCGATTTAGCGGCACAGATACGCAGTATTTT. Encoded protein: CASSLNRFSGTDTQYF.

The chain links TRBV19 to TRBJ1-1; tentatively, D is TRBD1 (5 bases). V gave up 4 bases and J gave up 0 bases, with 12 bases separating them. This CDR3 is built from 15 residues. Germline assignment: CDR1 LNHDA and CDR2 SQIVND (reference sequence). The CDR3 sequence is CASSTPDIVNTEAFF. The CDR3 DNA is TGTGCCAGTAGTACCCCGGACATCGTGAACACTGAAGCTTTCTTT.

In this sample, this clone turned up once. The rearrangement joins TRBV6-5 to TRBJ1-6; D possibly corresponds to TRBD1 (5 bases). V lost 0 bases to trimming and J lost 9 bases, with 15 bases between them. CDR3 length: 16 residues. From germline, CDR1 is MNHEY and CDR2 SVGAGI. The CDR3 reads CASSYSLAAGSSPLHF. Here the CDR3 DNA reads TGTGCCAGCAGTTACTCGTTGGCGGCAGGGTCTTCACCCCTCCACTTT.

The chain is built from TRBV3-1 (or the pseudogene TRBV3-2) and TRBJ2-1; 7 positions match TRBD1. V was clipped by 4 bases and J by 2 bases; unmatched bases: 8. Germline assignment: CDR1 LGHDT and CDR2 YNNKEL (reference sequence). This CDR3 is built from 16 residues. The CDR3 DNA sequence: TGTGCCAGCAGCCTAGGGACAGCGGAGCCCTACAATGAGCAGTTCTTC. Encoded protein: CASSLGTAEPYNEQFF.

J is TRBJ2-1 and V is TRBV6-5, with TRBD2 as a possible D gene (5 bases). V lost 6 bases and J lost 9, with 9 bases in between. This CDR3 contains 11 residues. Per the germline V gene, CDR1 is MNHEY and CDR2 is SVGAGI. In DNA, the CDR3 is TGTGCCAGCAGCGGGGTTGTTGAGCAGTTCTTC. It yields the protein CASSGVVEQFF.

The genes are TRBV27 and TRBJ2-5; 8 bases line up with TRBD2. The CDR3 is made up of 17 amino acids. Germline CDR1 and CDR2: MNHEY and SMNVEV (reference sequence). The junction had 9 bases not matched to a gene; V was cut back by 1 base and J by 2 bases. CDR3 bases: TGTGCCAGCAGTTTATTTAAAACGGGAGGGGGGCAAGAGACCCAGTACTTC. Translating gives CASSLFKTGGGQETQYF.

The CDR3 spells CASSASIAGDYEQYF. The CDR3 nucleotides are TGTGCCAGCAGCGCCAGCATAGCGGGAGATTACGAGCAGTACTTC. This rearrangement joins TRBV2 to TRBJ2-7, with 9 bases lining up with TRBD2. The CDR3 totals 15 residues. V dropped 6 bases and J dropped 4; count of bases not matched to a gene: 10. Germline loops: CDR1 SNHLY, CDR2 FYNNEI.

The V gene is TRBV30, the J gene TRBJ1-1, with D maybe TRBD1 (6 bases). Trimming took off 4 bases at V and 1 base at J, with 16 bases between the two ends. The CDR3 has 15 residues. Germline CDR1 and CDR2: GTSNPN and SVGIG (reference sequence). CDR3 amino acids: CAWNYKTRGNTEAFF. The CDR3 DNA is TGTGCCTGGAATTACAAAACCAGGGGGAACACTGAAGCTTTCTTT.

CDR3 bases: TGTGCCAGCAGCCTCCATAATACTAACACTGAAGCTTTCTTT. This translates into CASSLHNTNTEAFF. V gene TRBV28 combines with J gene TRBJ1-1; D not resolved. V gave up 6 bases and J gave up 2 bases, with 13 bases separating them. From germline, CDR1 is MDHEN and CDR2 SYDVKM. CDR3 size: 14 residues.

The V gene is TRBV13, the J gene TRBJ2-1; 10 nucleotides match TRBD2. The V and J ends lost 2 bases and 6 bases, in that order; junction bases with no gene match: 7. The CDR3 sequence is 16 residues long. Germline values: CDR1 PRHDT, CDR2 FYEKMQ (reference sequence). The chain's CDR3 is CASSLPPGLASNEQFF. DNA for the CDR3: TGTGCCAGCAGCTTACCTCCGGGACTAGCGTCCAATGAGCAGTTCTTC.

The chain carries TRBV11-2 and TRBJ1-2; 7 bases match TRBD1. This CDR3 is built from 14 residues. J was trimmed by 8 bases and V by 2 bases; bases with no gene match: 8. Germline V lookup: CDR1 SGHAT, CDR2 FQNNGV. The DNA of the CDR3 is TGTGCCAGCAGCTTAAGAGAGGGGGCGGGAGGCTACACCTTC. This sequence encodes CASSLREGAGGYTF.

The CDR3 reads CASSVEGGRVQPQHF. The CDR3 DNA follows: TGTGCCAGCAGCGTAGAAGGAGGGCGGGTTCAGCCCCAGCATTTT. The chain recombines TRBV9 with TRBJ1-5; D is unresolved. CDR1 is SGDLS and CDR2 is YYNGEE in the germline V gene. The CDR3 covers 15 residues. The V end was cut by 0 bases, the J end by 6 bases, with 13 bases between.

This chain links TRBV27 with TRBJ1-5; weak D call: TRBD1 (5 bases). Germline V gene data show CDR1 as MNHEY and CDR2 as SMNVEV (reference sequence). V was pared by 3 bases and J by 0 bases, with 12 bases between. The CDR3 is made up of 16 amino acids. As DNA, the CDR3 is TGTGCCAGCAGTTTTTTAGGGGAACTTAGCAATCAGCCCCAGCATTTT. It is translated as CASSFLGELSNQPQHF.

This clone showed up just a few times. The rearrangement joins TRBV19 to TRBJ2-2, with 7 bases that match TRBD1. Germline CDR1 LNHDA, CDR2 SQIVND (reference sequence). The ends lost 4 bases at V and 5 bases at J; junction bases unmatched: 7. The CDR3 has 15 residues. As DNA, the CDR3 is TGTGCCAGTAGTACTCCGGACAGGCGAACCGGGGAGCTGTTTTTT. Amino acid sequence: CASSTPDRRTGELFF. Complete variable domain (other parts from reference TRBV19 and TRBJ2-2): DGGITQSPKYLFRKEGQNVTLSCEQNLNHDAMYWYRQDPGQGLRLIYYSQIVNDFQKGDIAEGYSVSREKKESFPLTVTSAQKNPTAFYLCASSTPDRRTGELFFGEGSRLTVL.

The CDR3 sequence is CASSPLSGTEAFF. DNA of the CDR3: TGTGCCAGCTCACCCCTCTCGGGCACTGAAGCTTTCTTT. The V and J genes are TRBV18 and TRBJ1-1, with D unresolved. Trimming removed 3 bases from V and 4 bases from J, with 9 bases in between. This CDR3 comprises 13 residues. Germline V lookup: CDR1 KGHSH, CDR2 LQKENI.

The CDR3, as DNA: TGTGCCTGGAGTGTACAGGGGAGATCACCCCTCCACTTT. This codes for CAWSVQGRSPLHF. This chain links TRBV30 with TRBJ1-6; 7 bases agree with TRBD1. Germline V gene lookup returns CDR1 GTSNPN and CDR2 SVGIG (reference sequence). The CDR3 is 13 amino acids. Trimming at V came to 0 bases and at J to 10 bases, leaving 3 bases not matched to a gene.

The rearrangement uses TRBV10-3 and TRBJ2-7, with 9 bases lining up with TRBD1. V was pared by 4 bases and J by 3 bases, with 7 bases of the junction left unmatched. The CDR3 runs to 15 residues. CDR1 is ENHRY and CDR2 is SYGVKD in the germline V gene. CDR3 region: CAISVSGTGYYEQYF. CDR3 nucleotides: TGTGCCATCAGTGTCTCCGGGACAGGGTACTACGAGCAGTACTTC.

This clone came up many times. This same CDR3 is encoded by further DNA sequences in the sample. This chain uses TRBV5-1 with TRBJ1-1; D unclear. The CDR3 runs to 14 residues. Germline CDR1 is SGHRS and CDR2 is YFSETQ. Trimming removed 0 bases from V and 0 bases from J, with 6 bases in between. The CDR3 protein is CASSLDSMNTEAFF. DNA of the CDR3: TGCGCCAGCAGCTTGGACAGCATGAACACTGAAGCTTTCTTT. Looking up the rest from reference TRBV5-1 and TRBJ1-1 gives the full variable domain: KAGVTQTPRYLIKTRGQQVTLSCSPISGHRSVSWYQQTPGQGLQFLFEYFSETQRNKGNFPGRFSGRQFSNSRSEMNVSTLELGDSALYLCASSLDSMNTEAFFGQGTRLTVV.